This T cell receptor (beta chain) was identified during a study of blood T cell repertoires in COVID-19. The CDR3 sequence is 14 residues long. Germline V CDR1 and CDR2: SGHNT, YYREEE (reference sequence). V dropped 0 bases and J dropped 5 bases, with 11 bases sitting between them. Data came from immunoSEQ multiplex PCR; TCRdb stores just in-frame clones and leaves some out. The sample shows a few hundred thousand clones, around 84% of them seen only once. J is TRBJ2-5 and V is TRBV5-4, with D uncertain. This TCR came from a man in his forties who had been exposed to COVID-19. The sequencing input was PBMCs or T cells enriched from blood (not recorded which). The CDR3 protein is CASSLAQYVETQYF. Here the CDR3 DNA reads TGTGCCAGCAGCTTGGCCCAGTACGTGGAGACCCAGTACTTC.